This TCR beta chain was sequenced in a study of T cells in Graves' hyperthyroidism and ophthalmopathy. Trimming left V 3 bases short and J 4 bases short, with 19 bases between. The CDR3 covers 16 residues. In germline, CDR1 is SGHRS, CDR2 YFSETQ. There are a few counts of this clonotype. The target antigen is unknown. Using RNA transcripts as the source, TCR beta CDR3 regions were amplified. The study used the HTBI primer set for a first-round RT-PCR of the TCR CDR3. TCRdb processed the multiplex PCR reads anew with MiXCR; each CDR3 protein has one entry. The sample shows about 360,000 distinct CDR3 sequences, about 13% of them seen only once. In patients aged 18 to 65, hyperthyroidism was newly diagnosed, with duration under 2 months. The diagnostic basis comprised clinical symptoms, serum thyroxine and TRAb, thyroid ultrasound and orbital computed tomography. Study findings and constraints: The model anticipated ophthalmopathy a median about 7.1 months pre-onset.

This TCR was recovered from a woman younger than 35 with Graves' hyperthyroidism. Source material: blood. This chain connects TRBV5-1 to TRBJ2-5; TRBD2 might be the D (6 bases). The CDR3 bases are TGCGCCAGCAGCTCCGGGGACCGCCCGGAGGGAGAGACCCAGTACTTC. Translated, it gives CASSSGDRPEGETQYF.